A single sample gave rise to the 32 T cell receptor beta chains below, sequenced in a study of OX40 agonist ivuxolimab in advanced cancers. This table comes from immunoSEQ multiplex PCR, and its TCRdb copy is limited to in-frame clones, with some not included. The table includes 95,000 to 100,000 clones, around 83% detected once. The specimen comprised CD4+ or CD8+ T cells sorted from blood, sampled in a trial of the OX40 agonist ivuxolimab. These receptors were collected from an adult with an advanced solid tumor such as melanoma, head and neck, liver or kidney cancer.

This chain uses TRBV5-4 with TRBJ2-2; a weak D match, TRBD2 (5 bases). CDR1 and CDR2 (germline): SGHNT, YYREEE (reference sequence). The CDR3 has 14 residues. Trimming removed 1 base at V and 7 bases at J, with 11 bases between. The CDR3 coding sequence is TGTGCCAGCAGCTTGAGAGGGCCAGGCGGGGAGCTGTTTTTT. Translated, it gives CASSLRGPGGELFF.

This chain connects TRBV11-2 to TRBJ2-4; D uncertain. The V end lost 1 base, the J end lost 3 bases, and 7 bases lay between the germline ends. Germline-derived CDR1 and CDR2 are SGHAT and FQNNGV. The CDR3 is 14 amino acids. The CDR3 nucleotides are TGTGCCAGCAGCTTAGGACACAACAAAAACATTCAGTACTTC. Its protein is CASSLGHNKNIQYF.

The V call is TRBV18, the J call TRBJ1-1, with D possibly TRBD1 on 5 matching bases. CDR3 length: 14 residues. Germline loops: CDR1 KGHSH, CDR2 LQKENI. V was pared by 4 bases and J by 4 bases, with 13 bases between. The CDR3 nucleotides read TGTGCCAGCTCACTGTCCAGGGAGCGCACTGAAGCTTTCTTT. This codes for CASSLSRERTEAFF.

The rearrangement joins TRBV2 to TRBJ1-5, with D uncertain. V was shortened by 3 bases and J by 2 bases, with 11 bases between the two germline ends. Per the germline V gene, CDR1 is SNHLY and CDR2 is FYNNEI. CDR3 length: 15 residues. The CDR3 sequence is CASSDDGQGNQPQHF. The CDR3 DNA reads TGTGCCAGCAGTGACGACGGGCAGGGCAATCAGCCCCAGCATTTT.

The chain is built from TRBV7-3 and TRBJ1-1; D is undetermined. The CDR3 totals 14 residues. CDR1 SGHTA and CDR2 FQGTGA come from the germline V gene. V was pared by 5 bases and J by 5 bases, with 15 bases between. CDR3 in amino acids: CASSPGGSETEAFF. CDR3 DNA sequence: TGTGCCAGCAGCCCTGGCGGATCGGAGACTGAAGCTTTCTTT.

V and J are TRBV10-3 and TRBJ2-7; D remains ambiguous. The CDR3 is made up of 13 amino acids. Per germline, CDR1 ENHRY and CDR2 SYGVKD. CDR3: CATSPPISYEQYF. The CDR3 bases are TGTGCTACATCCCCCCCCATCTCCTACGAGCAGTACTTC.

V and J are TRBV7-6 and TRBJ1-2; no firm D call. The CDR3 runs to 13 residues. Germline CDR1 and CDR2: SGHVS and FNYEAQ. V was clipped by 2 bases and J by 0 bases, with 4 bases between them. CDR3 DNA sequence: TGTGCCAGCAGCTTATCAGCTAACTATGGCTACACCTTC. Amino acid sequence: CASSLSANYGYTF.

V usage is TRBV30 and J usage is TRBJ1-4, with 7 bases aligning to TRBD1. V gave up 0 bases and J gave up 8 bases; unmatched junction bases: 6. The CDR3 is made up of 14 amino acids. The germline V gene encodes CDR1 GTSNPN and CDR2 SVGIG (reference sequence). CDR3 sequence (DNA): TGTGCCTGGAGTGTACCGGAGACAGGGGAAAAACTGTTTTTT. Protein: CAWSVPETGEKLFF.

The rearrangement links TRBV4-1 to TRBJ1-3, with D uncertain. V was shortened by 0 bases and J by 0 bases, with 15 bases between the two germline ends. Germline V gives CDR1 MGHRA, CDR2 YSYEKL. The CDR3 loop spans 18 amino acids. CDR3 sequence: CASSQDPPNTSSGNTIYF. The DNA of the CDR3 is TGCGCCAGCAGCCAAGATCCCCCCAACACGAGCTCTGGAAACACCATATATTTT.

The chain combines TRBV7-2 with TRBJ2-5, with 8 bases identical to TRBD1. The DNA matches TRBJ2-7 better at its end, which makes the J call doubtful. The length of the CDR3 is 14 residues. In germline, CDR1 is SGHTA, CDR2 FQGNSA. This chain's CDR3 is CASSLQGGSYEQYF. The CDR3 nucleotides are TGTGCCAGCAGCCTACAGGGGGGCTCCTACGAGCAGTACTTC.

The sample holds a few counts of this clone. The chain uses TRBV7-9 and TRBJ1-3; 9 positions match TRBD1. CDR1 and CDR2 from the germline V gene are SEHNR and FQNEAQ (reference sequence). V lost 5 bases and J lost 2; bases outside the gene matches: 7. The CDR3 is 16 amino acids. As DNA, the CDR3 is TGTGCCAGCAGCCCCCGTTGGACAGGGGCTGGAAACACCATATATTTT. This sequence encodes CASSPRWTGAGNTIYF. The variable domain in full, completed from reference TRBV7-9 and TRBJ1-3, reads DTGVSQNPRHKITKRGQNVTFRCDPISEHNRLYWYRQTLGQGPEFLTYFQNEAQLEKSRLLSDRFSAERPKGSFSTLEIQRTEQGDSAMYLCASSPRWTGAGNTIYFGEGSWLTVV.

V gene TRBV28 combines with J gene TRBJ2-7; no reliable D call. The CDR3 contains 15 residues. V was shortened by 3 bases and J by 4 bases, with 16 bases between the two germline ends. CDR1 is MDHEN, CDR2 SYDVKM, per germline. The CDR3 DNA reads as TGTGCCAGCAGTTTGCCCGGGCTGACTGGGTACGAGCAGTACTTC. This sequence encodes CASSLPGLTGYEQYF.

The CDR3 loop is CASTRQGATHGYTF. For the CDR3, the DNA is TGTGCCAGCACCCGACAGGGAGCTACGCATGGCTACACCTTC. The chain employs TRBV7-9 and TRBJ1-2, with TRBD1 identical over 7 bases. In germline, CDR1 is SEHNR, CDR2 FQNEAQ (reference sequence). CDR3 size: 14 residues. V trimming: 7 bases; J trimming: 6 bases; junction bases outside the gene matches: 11.

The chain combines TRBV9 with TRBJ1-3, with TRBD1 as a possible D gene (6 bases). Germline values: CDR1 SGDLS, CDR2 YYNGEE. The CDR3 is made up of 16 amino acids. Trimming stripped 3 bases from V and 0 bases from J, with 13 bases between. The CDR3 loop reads CASSGDRLSSGNTIYF. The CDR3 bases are TGTGCCAGCAGCGGCGACAGGCTGAGCTCTGGAAACACCATATATTTT. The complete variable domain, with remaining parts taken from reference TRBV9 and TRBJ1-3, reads DSGVTQTPKHLITATGQRVTLRCSPRSGDLSVYWYQQSLDQGLQFLIQYYNGEERAKGNILERFSAQQFPDLHSELNLSSLELGDSALYFCASSGDRLSSGNTIYFGEGSWLTVV.

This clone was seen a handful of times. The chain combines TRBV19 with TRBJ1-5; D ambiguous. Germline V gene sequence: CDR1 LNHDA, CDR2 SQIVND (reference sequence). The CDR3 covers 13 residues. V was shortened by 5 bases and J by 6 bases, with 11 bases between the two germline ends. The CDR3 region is CASSFGSGQPQHF. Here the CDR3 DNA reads TGTGCCAGTAGTTTTGGGTCGGGTCAGCCCCAGCATTTT.

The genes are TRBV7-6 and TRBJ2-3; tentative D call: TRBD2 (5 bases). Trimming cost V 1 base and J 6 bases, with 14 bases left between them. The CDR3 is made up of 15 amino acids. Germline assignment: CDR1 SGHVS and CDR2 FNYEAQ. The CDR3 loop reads CASSLVGAGGDTQYF. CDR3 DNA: TGTGCCAGCAGCTTAGTGGGTGCCGGAGGCGATACGCAGTATTTT. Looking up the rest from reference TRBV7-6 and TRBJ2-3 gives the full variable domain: GAGVSQSPRYKVTKRGQDVALRCDPISGHVSLYWYRQALGQGPEFLTYFNYEAQQDKSGLPNDRFSAERPEGSISTLTIQRTEQRDSAMYRCASSLVGAGGDTQYFGPGTRLTVL.

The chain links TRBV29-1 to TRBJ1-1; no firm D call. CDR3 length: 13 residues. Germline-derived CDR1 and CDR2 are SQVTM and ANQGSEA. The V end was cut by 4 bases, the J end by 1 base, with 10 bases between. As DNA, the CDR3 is TGCAGCGTTGGCAGCACCAGGAACACTGAAGCTTTCTTT. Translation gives CSVGSTRNTEAFF.

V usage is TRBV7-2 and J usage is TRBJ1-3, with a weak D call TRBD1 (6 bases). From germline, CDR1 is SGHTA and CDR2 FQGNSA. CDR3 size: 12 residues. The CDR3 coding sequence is TGTGCTTCCGGGGGGACAGGAAACACCATATATTTT. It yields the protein CASGGTGNTIYF.

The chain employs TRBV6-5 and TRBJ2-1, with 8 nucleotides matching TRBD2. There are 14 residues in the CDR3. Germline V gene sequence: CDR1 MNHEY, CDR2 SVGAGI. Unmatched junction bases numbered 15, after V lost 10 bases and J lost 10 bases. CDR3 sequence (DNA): TGTGCCACCAGCCGTACGGGGGGGACATACGAGCAGTTCTTC. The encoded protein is CATSRTGGTYEQFF.

CDR3 nucleotide sequence: TGTGCCAGCAGCTTCGGCCTCAGGAATTCACCCCTCCACTTT. Protein sequence: CASSFGLRNSPLHF. The V and J genes are TRBV11-1 and TRBJ1-6; D is undetermined. V was clipped by 3 bases and J by 7 bases, with 10 bases between them. Germline loops: CDR1 SGHAT, CDR2 FQDESV (reference sequence). This CDR3 is 14 amino acids long. Full variable domain (remainder filled in from reference TRBV11-1 and TRBJ1-6): EAEVAQSPRYKITEKSQAVAFWCDPISGHATLYWYRQILGQGPELLVQFQDESVVDDSQLPKDRFSAERLKGVDSTLKIQPAELGDSAMYLCASSFGLRNSPLHFGNGTRLTVT.

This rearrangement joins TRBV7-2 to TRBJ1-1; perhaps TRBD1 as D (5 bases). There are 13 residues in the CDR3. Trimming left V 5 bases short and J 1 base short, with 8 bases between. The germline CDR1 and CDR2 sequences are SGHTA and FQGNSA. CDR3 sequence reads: CASSPRGNTEAFF. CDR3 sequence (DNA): TGTGCCAGCAGCCCTAGGGGGAACACTGAAGCTTTCTTT.

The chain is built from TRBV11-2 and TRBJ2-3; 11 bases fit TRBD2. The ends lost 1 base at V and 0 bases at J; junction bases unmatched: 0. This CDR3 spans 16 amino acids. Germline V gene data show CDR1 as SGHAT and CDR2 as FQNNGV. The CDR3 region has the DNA TGTGCCAGCAGCTTAGGACTAGCGGGGAGCACAGATACGCAGTATTTT. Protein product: CASSLGLAGSTDTQYF.

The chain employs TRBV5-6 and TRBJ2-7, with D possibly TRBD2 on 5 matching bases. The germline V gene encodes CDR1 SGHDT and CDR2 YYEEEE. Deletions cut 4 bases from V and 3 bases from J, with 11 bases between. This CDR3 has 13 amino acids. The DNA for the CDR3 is TGTGCCAGCAGCCCCGTCGGGAACTACGAGCAGTACTTC. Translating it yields CASSPVGNYEQYF. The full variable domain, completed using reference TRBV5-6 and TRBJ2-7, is DAGVTQSPTHLIKTRGQQVTLRCSPKSGHDTVSWYQQALGQGPQFIFQYYEEEERQRGNFPDRFSGHQFPNYSSELNVNALLLGDSALYLCASSPVGNYEQYFGPGTRLTVT.

Here the CDR3 DNA reads TGTGCCAGCAGTAGAAACAGGTCTCCCACTGAAGCTTTCTTT. This sequence encodes CASSRNRSPTEAFF. This rearrangement joins TRBV6-5 to TRBJ1-1, with D possibly matching TRBD1 (5 bases). The length of the CDR3 is 14 residues. CDR1 MNHEY and CDR2 SVGAGI come from the germline V gene. V lost 5 bases, J lost 4 bases, and 14 bases lay in between.

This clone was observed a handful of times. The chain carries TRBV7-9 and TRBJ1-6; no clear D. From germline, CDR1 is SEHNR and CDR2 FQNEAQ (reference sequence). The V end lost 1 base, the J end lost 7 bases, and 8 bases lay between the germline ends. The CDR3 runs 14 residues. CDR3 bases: TGTGCCAGCAGCTTAGTCCCGGGGAATTCACCCCTCCACTTT. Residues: CASSLVPGNSPLHF. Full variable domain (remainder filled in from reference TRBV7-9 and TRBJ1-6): DTGVSQNPRHKITKRGQNVTFRCDPISEHNRLYWYRQTLGQGPEFLTYFQNEAQLEKSRLLSDRFSAERPKGSFSTLEIQRTEQGDSAMYLCASSLVPGNSPLHFGNGTRLTVT.

CDR3 DNA: TGTGCCAGCAGTGAGAGCTACCCTAGGGATCATGGCTATGGCTACACCTTC. Translation: CASSESYPRDHGYGYTF. The rearrangement links TRBV2 to TRBJ1-2; D gene ambiguous. CDR1 SNHLY and CDR2 FYNNEI come from the germline V gene. The V end lost 3 bases, the J end lost 4 bases, and 21 bases lay between the germline ends. The CDR3 is 17 amino acids. Complete variable domain (other parts from reference TRBV2 and TRBJ1-2): EPEVTQTPSHQVTQMGQEVILRCVPISNHLYFYWYRQILGQKVEFLVSFYNNEISEKSEIFDDQFSVERPDGSNFTLKIRSTKLEDSAMYFCASSESYPRDHGYGYTFGSGTRLTVV.

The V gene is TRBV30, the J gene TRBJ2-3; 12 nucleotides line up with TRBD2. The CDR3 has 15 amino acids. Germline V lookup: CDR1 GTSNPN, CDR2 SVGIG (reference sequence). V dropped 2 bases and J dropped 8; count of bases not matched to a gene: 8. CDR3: CAWSQPSGRVGTQYF. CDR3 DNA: TGTGCCTGGAGTCAACCTAGCGGGAGGGTCGGTACGCAGTATTTT.

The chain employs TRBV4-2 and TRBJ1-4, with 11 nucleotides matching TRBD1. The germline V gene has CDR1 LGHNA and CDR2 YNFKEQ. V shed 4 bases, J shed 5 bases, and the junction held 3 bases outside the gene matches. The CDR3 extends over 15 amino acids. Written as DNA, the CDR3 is TGTGCCAGCAGCCGGGACAGGGGGAGGAATGAAAAACTGTTTTTT. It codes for CASSRDRGRNEKLFF.

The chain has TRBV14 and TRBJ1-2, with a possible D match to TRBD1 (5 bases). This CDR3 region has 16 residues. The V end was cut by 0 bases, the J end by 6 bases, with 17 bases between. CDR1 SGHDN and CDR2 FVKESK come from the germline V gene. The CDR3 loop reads CASSQDLRGDSNGYTF. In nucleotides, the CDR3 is TGTGCCAGCAGCCAAGATCTACGGGGCGATTCAAATGGCTACACCTTC.

The chain's CDR3 is CASSLSAIDEQFF. The CDR3 nucleotides are TGCGCCAGCAGCTTGTCCGCCATCGATGAGCAGTTCTTC. The chain employs TRBV5-1 and TRBJ2-1, with D uncertain. This CDR3 has 13 residues. V was clipped by 1 base and J by 8 bases, with 10 bases between them. Germline V lookup: CDR1 SGHRS, CDR2 YFSETQ. Full variable domain (missing parts from reference TRBV5-1 and TRBJ2-1): KAGVTQTPRYLIKTRGQQVTLSCSPISGHRSVSWYQQTPGQGLQFLFEYFSETQRNKGNFPGRFSGRQFSNSRSEMNVSTLELGDSALYLCASSLSAIDEQFFGPGTRLTVL.

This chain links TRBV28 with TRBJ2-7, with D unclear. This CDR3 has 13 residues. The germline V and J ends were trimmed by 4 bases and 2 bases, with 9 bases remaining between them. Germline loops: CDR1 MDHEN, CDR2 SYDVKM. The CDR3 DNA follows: TGTGCCAGCAGTTACCCTACTACCTACGAGCAGTACTTC. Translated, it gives CASSYPTTYEQYF.

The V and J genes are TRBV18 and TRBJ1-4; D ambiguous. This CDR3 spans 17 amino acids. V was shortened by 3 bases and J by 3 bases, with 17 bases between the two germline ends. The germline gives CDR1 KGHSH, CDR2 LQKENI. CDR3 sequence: CASSPVPTRSPNEKLFF. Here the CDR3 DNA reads TGTGCCAGCTCACCGGTCCCCACTCGAAGCCCTAATGAAAAACTGTTTTTT.